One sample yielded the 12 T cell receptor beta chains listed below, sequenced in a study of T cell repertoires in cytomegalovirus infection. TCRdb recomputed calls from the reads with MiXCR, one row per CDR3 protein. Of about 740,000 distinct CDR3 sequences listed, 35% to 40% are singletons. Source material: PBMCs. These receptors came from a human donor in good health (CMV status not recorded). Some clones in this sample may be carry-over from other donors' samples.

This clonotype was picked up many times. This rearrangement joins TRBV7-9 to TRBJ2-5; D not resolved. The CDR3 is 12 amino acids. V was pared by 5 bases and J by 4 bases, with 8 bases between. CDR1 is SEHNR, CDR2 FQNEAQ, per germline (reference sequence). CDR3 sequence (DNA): TGTGCCAGCAGCCAACTCGGAGAGACCCAGTACTTC. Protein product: CASSQLGETQYF. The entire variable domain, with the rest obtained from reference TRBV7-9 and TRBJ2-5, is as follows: DTGVSQNPRHKITKRGQNVTFRCDPISEHNRLYWYRQTLGQGPEFLTYFQNEAQLEKSRLLSDRFSAERPKGSFSTLEIQRTEQGDSAMYLCASSQLGETQYFGPGTRLLVL.

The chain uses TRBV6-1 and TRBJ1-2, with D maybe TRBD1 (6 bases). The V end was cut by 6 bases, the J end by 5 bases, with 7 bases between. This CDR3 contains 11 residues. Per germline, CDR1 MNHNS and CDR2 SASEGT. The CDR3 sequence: CASSGQYGYTF. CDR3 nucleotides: TGTGCCAGCAGCGGACAGTATGGCTACACCTTC.

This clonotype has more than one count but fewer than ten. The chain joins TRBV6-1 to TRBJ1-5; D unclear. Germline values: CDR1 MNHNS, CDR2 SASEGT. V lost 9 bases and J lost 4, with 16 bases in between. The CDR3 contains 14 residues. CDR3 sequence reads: CARDLGSGNQPQHF. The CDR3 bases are TGTGCCAGGGATCTGGGCAGTGGAAATCAGCCCCAGCATTTT.

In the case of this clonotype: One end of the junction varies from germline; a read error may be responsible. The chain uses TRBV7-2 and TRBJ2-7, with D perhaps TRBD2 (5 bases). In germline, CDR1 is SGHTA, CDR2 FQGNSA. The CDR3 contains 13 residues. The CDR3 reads CASSLAVPLDQYF. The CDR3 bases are TGTGCCAGCAGCCTAGCTGTCCCCCTTGATCAGTACTTC.

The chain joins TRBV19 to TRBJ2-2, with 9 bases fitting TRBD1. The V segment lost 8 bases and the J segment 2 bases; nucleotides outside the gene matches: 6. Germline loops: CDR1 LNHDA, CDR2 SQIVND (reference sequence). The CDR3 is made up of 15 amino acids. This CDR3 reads CASSGTGRNTGELFF. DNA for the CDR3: TGTGCCAGTTCCGGGACAGGGCGAAACACCGGGGAGCTGTTTTTT. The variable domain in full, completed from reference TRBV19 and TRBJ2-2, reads DGGITQSPKYLFRKEGQNVTLSCEQNLNHDAMYWYRQDPGQGLRLIYYSQIVNDFQKGDIAEGYSVSREKKESFPLTVTSAQKNPTAFYLCASSGTGRNTGELFFGEGSRLTVL.

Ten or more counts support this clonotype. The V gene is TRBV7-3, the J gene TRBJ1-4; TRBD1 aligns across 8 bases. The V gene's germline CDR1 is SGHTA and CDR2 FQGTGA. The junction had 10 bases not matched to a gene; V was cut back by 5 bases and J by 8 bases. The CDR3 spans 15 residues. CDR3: CASSEDRGRREKLFF. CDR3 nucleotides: TGTGCCAGCAGCGAAGACAGGGGAAGAAGAGAAAAACTGTTTTTT.

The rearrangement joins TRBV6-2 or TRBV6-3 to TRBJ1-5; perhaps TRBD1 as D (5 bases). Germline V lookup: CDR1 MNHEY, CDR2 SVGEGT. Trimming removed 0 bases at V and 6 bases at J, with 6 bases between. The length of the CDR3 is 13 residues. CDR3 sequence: CASSYSRGQPQHF. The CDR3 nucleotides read TGTGCCAGCAGTTACTCTAGGGGTCAGCCCCAGCATTTT.

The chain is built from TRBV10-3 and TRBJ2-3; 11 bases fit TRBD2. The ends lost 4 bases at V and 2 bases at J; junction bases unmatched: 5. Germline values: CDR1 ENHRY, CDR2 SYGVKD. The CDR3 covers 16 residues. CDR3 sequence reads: CAISAGTSGTTDTQYF. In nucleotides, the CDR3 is TGTGCCATCAGTGCCGGGACTAGCGGCACCACAGATACGCAGTATTTT.

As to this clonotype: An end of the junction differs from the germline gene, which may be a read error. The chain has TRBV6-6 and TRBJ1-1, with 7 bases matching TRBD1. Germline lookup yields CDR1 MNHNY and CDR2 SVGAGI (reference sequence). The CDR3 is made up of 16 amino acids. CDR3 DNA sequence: TGTGCCAGCAGTGACTCTGCAGGGGGACCAACAAGCGAAGCTTTCTTT. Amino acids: CASSDSAGGPTSEAFF.

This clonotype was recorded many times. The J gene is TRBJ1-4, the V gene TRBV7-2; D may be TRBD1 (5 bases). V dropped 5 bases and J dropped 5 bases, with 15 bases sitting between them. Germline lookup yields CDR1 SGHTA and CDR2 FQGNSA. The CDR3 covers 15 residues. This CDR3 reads CASSRDPDRNEKLFF. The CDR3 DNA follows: TGTGCCAGCAGCCGAGACCCAGACAGAAATGAAAAACTGTTTTTT.

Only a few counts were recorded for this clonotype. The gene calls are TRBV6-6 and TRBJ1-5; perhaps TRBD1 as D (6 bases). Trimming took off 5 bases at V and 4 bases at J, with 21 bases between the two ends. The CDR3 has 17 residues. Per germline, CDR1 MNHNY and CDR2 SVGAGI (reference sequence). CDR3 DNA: TGTGCCAGCAGTGAGTCGAGTTGGGGGGCGAGGAATCAGCCCCAGCATTTT. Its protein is CASSESSWGARNQPQHF.

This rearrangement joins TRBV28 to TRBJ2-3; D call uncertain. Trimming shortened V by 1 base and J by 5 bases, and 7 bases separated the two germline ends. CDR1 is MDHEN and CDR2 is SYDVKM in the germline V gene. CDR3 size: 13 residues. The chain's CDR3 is CASSLFPRDTQYF. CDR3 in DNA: TGTGCCAGCAGTTTATTCCCTAGAGATACGCAGTATTTT.